This T cell receptor beta chain was recorded in a study of blood T cells in healthy people across ages. General study findings and limits: Older age coincided with a roughly linear decline in TCR beta diversity per million T cells.

Of note for this clonotype: Its antigen is unknown.

Next came a second PCR, run for about 6 to 11 cycles, which used a sample-barcoded 5' primer along with a J-beta primer mix. The template-switch adaptor, which had 12 random nucleotides, put a tag on each cDNA molecule. TCRdb analysed the 5' RACE reads with MiXCR anew, one entry per CDR3 protein. The sample gives roughly 700,000 distinct CDR3 sequences, about 25% of which show up once; around 9.2% is in the top ten. Trimming shortened V by 3 bases and J by 4 bases, and 14 bases separated the two germline ends. The length of the CDR3 is 15 residues. This sample was shared with a second study, whose subject was T cells of mothers and their children.

The sequence was collected from a boy between 10 and 17 years old in good health. Specimen: blood. The chain carries TRBV12-3 or TRBV12-4 and TRBJ2-3; D remains ambiguous. In nucleotides, the CDR3 is TGTGCCAGCAGTTTTACCGGACCTAGAGCAGATACGCAGTATTTT. Translating gives CASSFTGPRADTQYF.